The clone carrying this T cell receptor beta chain has a count of ten or more. Its antigen is unidentified. This specimen comes from a study of CD8 T cells in ankylosing spondylitis. Quantitative 5'-RACE with molecular barcodes generated TCR beta libraries. Using its own MiXCR run on the 5' RACE reads, TCRdb lists one record per CDR3 protein. The sample consists of roughly 120,000 distinct CDR3 sequences, around 7% of them appearing once. Study-level points and caveats: Existing reports had already noted some motif variants in reactive arthritis synovial fluid and blood. Reported data indicate significant enrichment of disease-linked clones within matched ankylosing spondylitis synovial fluid.

J gave up 6 bases and V 1 base, and 3 bases lay outside the gene matches. Per germline, CDR1 SGHTA and CDR2 FQGNSA. The CDR3 extends over 16 amino acids. The receptor's source is a male donor with ankylosing spondylitis or in good health (not recorded which). This chain uses TRBV7-2 with TRBJ1-6, with TRBD1 matching 10 bases. The sequenced material came from blood, either unsorted or a sorted T cell fraction (not recorded which). The CDR3 region is CASSLGDRGGNSPLHF. The DNA of the CDR3 is TGTGCCAGCAGCTTAGGGGACAGGGGAGGTAATTCACCCCTCCACTTT.